Shown below are 16 T cell receptor beta chains from a single sample sequenced in a study of blood T cell repertoires in COVID-19. The protocol was immunoSEQ multiplex PCR, while the TCRdb copy is restricted to in-frame clones and leaves out a portion. This table has around 230,000 clones, 88% appearing once. Material: peripheral blood. These receptors were collected from a man between 35 and 55 years old with acute or convalescent COVID-19.

J is TRBJ1-2 and V is TRBV29-1, with D unresolved. The germline V and J ends were trimmed by 3 bases and 3 bases, with 5 bases remaining between them. The germline V gene encodes CDR1 SQVTM and CDR2 ANQGSEA. The CDR3 runs to 11 residues. This CDR3 reads CSVDLYYGYTF. For the CDR3, the DNA is TGCAGCGTTGACCTTTACTATGGCTACACCTTC.

This rearrangement joins TRBV10-3 to TRBJ2-7, with D possibly matching TRBD1 (5 bases). The CDR3 contains 14 residues. Trimming shortened V by 6 bases and J by 0 bases, and 12 bases separated the two germline ends. The germline gives CDR1 ENHRY, CDR2 SYGVKD. CDR3: CAIRGETASYEQYF. CDR3 sequence (DNA): TGTGCCATCAGAGGAGAGACAGCCTCCTACGAGCAGTACTTC.

The chain employs TRBV9 and TRBJ2-5, with 12 positions matching TRBD2. Trimming cost V 3 bases and J 9 bases; bases outside gene matches: 6. Germline CDR1 and CDR2: SGDLS and YYNGEE. The CDR3 is 14 amino acids. The CDR3 DNA reads TGTGCCAGCAGCGGTCCTAGCGGGGGGGTGGCCCAGTACTTC. This gives the protein CASSGPSGGVAQYF.

The chain employs TRBV5-1 and TRBJ1-1; no firm D call. V shed 4 bases and J shed 1 base, with 11 bases lying between them. The germline CDR1 and CDR2 sequences are SGHRS and YFSETQ. The CDR3 has 14 amino acids. The CDR3 DNA is TGCGCCAGCAGCCAGGCGCGGGGGAACACTGAAGCTTTCTTT. Encoded protein: CASSQARGNTEAFF.

V is TRBV27 and J is TRBJ1-2, with D possibly being TRBD1 (5 bases). The CDR3 spans 15 residues. V lost 4 bases and J 4 bases, leaving 16 bases between the germline ends. The V gene's germline CDR1 is MNHEY and CDR2 SMNVEV (reference sequence). This CDR3 reads CASSSTRDIFYGYTF. The CDR3 DNA is TGTGCCAGCAGTTCTACCAGGGATATATTCTATGGCTACACCTTC.

The chain employs TRBV5-5 and TRBJ1-2; TRBD1 matches at 10 bases. The CDR3 totals 18 residues. The V gene's germline CDR1 is SGHKS and CDR2 YYEKEE (reference sequence). Losses at the gene ends were 0 bases for V and 4 bases for J; bases not matched to a gene: 12. CDR3 region: CASSLVSGTGVVIYGYTF. CDR3 sequence (DNA): TGTGCCAGCAGCTTGGTGAGCGGGACAGGGGTAGTTATCTATGGCTACACCTTC. The whole variable domain, filled in from reference TRBV5-5 and TRBJ1-2, reads DAGVTQSPTHLIKTRGQQVTLRCSPISGHKSVSWYQQVLGQGPQFIFQYYEKEERGRGNFPDRFSARQFPNYSSELNVNALLLGDSALYLCASSLVSGTGVVIYGYTFGSGTRLTVV.

The chain links TRBV28 to TRBJ1-2; D not resolved. Germline V gene sequence: CDR1 MDHEN, CDR2 SYDVKM. The CDR3 runs to 13 residues. The V end was cut by 2 bases, the J end by 8 bases, with 12 bases between. DNA for the CDR3: TGTGCCAGCAGTTTAGGCAGGCGTAGAGGCTACACCTTC. Protein: CASSLGRRRGYTF.

The chain uses TRBV7-8 and TRBJ2-5, with a possible D match to TRBD2 (6 bases). Between the trimmed V and J ends, which lost 1 base and 5 bases, there was a span of 11 bases. This CDR3 contains 14 residues. Germline V gives CDR1 SGHVS, CDR2 FQNEAQ. The CDR3 is CASSLGPAGETQYF. The CDR3 nucleotides are TGTGCCAGCAGCTTAGGGCCGGCGGGGGAGACCCAGTACTTC.

The table lists this clone with many counts. The chain has TRBV6-4 and TRBJ2-3; D is unclear. Germline CDR1 reads MRHNA; CDR2 reads SNTAGT. V dropped 3 bases and J dropped 0 bases, with 4 bases sitting between them. This CDR3 is built from 13 residues. Here the CDR3 reads CASSEASTDTQYF. The DNA for the CDR3 is TGTGCCAGCAGTGAAGCTAGCACAGATACGCAGTATTTT.

V gene TRBV30 combines with J gene TRBJ2-7, with D possibly matching TRBD2 (6 bases). Between the trimmed V and J ends, which lost 7 bases and 2 bases, there was a span of 12 bases. CDR3 length: 12 residues. Germline CDR1 and CDR2: GTSNPN and SVGIG (reference sequence). CDR3 region: CAYDPGAYEQYF. DNA for the CDR3: TGTGCCTATGACCCGGGGGCCTACGAGCAGTACTTC.

In this sample, this clone turned up once. The chain uses TRBV28 and TRBJ1-2, with a possible D match to TRBD1 (5 bases). Germline assignment: CDR1 MDHEN and CDR2 SYDVKM. The V end lost 9 bases, the J end lost 1 base, and 15 bases lay between the germline ends. The CDR3 loop spans 14 amino acids. CDR3 bases: TGTGCCAGTCGCTTGGGGCAGATTAACTATGGCTACACCTTC. The encoded protein is CASRLGQINYGYTF.

The chain employs TRBV11-2 and TRBJ1-1, with D perhaps matching TRBD1 (6 bases). This CDR3 region has 12 residues. Trimming left V 4 bases short and J 9 bases short, with 12 bases between. Germline lookup yields CDR1 SGHAT and CDR2 FQNNGV. CDR3 residues: CASSSLTGKAFF. The CDR3 nucleotides are TGTGCCAGCAGCTCGTTGACAGGAAAAGCTTTCTTT.

The gene calls are TRBV5-4 and TRBJ2-7; no clear D gene. This CDR3 contains 16 residues. Germline CDR1 SGHNT, CDR2 YYREEE (reference sequence). The V gene lost 0 bases and the J gene lost 1 base, with 14 bases spanning the gap. The CDR3 nucleotides read TGTGCCAGCAGCTTGGATCCTGGCAGGTATTCCTACGAGCAGTACTTC. Residues: CASSLDPGRYSYEQYF.

This clone was counted a single time. V usage is TRBV12-3 or TRBV12-4 and J usage is TRBJ1-2; D is undetermined. CDR3 length equals 12 residues. The germline V and J ends were trimmed by 6 bases and 4 bases, with 9 bases remaining between them. The chain's CDR3 is CASSPTSYGYTF. The CDR3 DNA is TGTGCCAGCAGCCCCACTAGCTATGGCTACACCTTC.

The V gene is TRBV7-3, the J gene TRBJ1-6, with a weak D call TRBD1 (6 bases). The CDR3 has 15 residues. Germline V gene lookup returns CDR1 SGHTA and CDR2 FQGTGA. With 4 bases removed from V and 9 bases from J, the gap between germline ends came to 16 bases. The CDR3, as DNA: TGTGCCAGCAGCTGGACAGCGAAAGTCGGTTCACCCCTCCACTTT. This encodes CASSWTAKVGSPLHF.

The V and J genes are TRBV28 and TRBJ1-2, with 8 positions matching TRBD1. CDR1 and CDR2 (germline): MDHEN, SYDVKM. The CDR3 spans 13 residues. With V trimmed by 5 bases and J by 8 bases, 7 bases remained unmatched. CDR3 loop: CASSITGGKGYTF. CDR3 bases: TGTGCCAGCAGTATAACAGGGGGTAAAGGCTACACCTTC.